Listed below are T cell receptor beta chains from one sample, sequenced in a study of blood T cell repertoires in COVID-19. Sequencing used immunoSEQ multiplex PCR; TCRdb keeps in-frame clones, though not all of them. Of 58,000 or so clones listed, around nine tenths are singletons. The sample comprised peripheral blood. Every receptor here comes from a woman aged 70 to 79 with active COVID-19. CDR3s include the opening cysteine and the closing phenylalanine or tryptophan. A D gene is named only where the DNA matches it firmly. Size is stated for part of the rows, as once, few or many counts, or as a class when the clone is expanded.

abundance: NA; d_gene: NA; j_gene: TRBJ1-2; v_gene: TRBV30; CDR3nt: TGTGCCTGGGAAAGAGATCGTGGCGCGGGCTATGGCTACACCTTC; CDR3aa: CAWERDRGAGYGYTF
abundance: NA; d_gene: TRBD2; j_gene: TRBJ2-3; v_gene: TRBV19; CDR3nt: TGTGCCAGTAGTATAGGACCGGGACTAGCGGTTTCAGATACGCAGTATTTT; CDR3aa: CASSIGPGLAVSDTQYF
abundance: NA; d_gene: TRBD1; j_gene: TRBJ1-1; v_gene: TRBV6-2/TRBV6-3; CDR3nt: TGTGCCAGCAGTTGGGTGCTCGTCACAGGGGACAGGGGGAACACTGAAGCTTTCTTT; CDR3aa: CASSWVLVTGDRGNTEAFF
abundance: NA; d_gene: TRBD2; j_gene: TRBJ2-1; v_gene: TRBV10-1; CDR3nt: TGCGCCAGCAGTGAGCTGGGGACTAGCGGTTACAATGAGCAGTTCTTC; CDR3aa: CASSELGTSGYNEQFF
abundance: NA; d_gene: NA; j_gene: TRBJ2-4; v_gene: TRBV7-9; CDR3nt: TGTGCCAGCAGCTTAGGGACAGCAAACATTCAGTACTTC; CDR3aa: CASSLGTANIQYF
abundance: NA; d_gene: NA; j_gene: TRBJ1-1; v_gene: TRBV28; CDR3nt: TGTGCCAGCAGTCCGACCCCGTGGGCGGGGTTGAACACTGAAGCTTTCTTT; CDR3aa: CASSPTPWAGLNTEAFF
abundance: NA; d_gene: TRBD2; j_gene: TRBJ2-1; v_gene: TRBV11-2; CDR3nt: TGTGCCAGCAGCTTAGCTAGCGGGACCTACAATGAGCAGTTCTTC; CDR3aa: CASSLASGTYNEQFF
abundance: NA; d_gene: NA; j_gene: TRBJ2-1; v_gene: TRBV21-1; CDR3nt: TGTGCCAGCAGCAAAGACCGGGACAGGGCCTCCTACAATGAGCAGTTCTTC; CDR3aa: CASSKDRDRASYNEQFF
abundance: once; d_gene: NA; j_gene: TRBJ2-1; v_gene: TRBV10-1; CDR3nt: TGCGCCAGCAGTGAGTCGGGGGGATGGGGGGACAATGAGCAGTTCTTC; CDR3aa: CASSESGGWGDNEQFF
abundance: NA; d_gene: NA; j_gene: TRBJ2-7; v_gene: TRBV6-2/TRBV6-3; CDR3nt: TGTGCCAGCAGTTACCAAATGGACACCTACGAGCAGTACTTC; CDR3aa: CASSYQMDTYEQYF
abundance: NA; d_gene: NA; j_gene: TRBJ2-7; v_gene: TRBV9; CDR3nt: TGTGCCAGCAGCGTAGGTGGAGATTTCCCCTACGAGCAGTACTTC; CDR3aa: CASSVGGDFPYEQYF
abundance: NA; d_gene: NA; j_gene: TRBJ2-5; v_gene: TRBV6-1; CDR3nt: TGTGCCAGCAGTGATGAAATCGGGGAGACCCAGTACTTC; CDR3aa: CASSDEIGETQYF
abundance: NA; d_gene: NA; j_gene: TRBJ1-1; v_gene: TRBV25-1; CDR3nt: TGTGCCAGCCAGAGGGGGACCAACACTGAAGCTTTCTTT; CDR3aa: CASQRGTNTEAFF
abundance: NA; d_gene: TRBD1; j_gene: TRBJ2-7; v_gene: TRBV18; CDR3nt: TGTGCCAGCTCACCGGGACAGGTAACCAGGAACGAGCAGTACTTC; CDR3aa: CASSPGQVTRNEQYF
abundance: NA; d_gene: TRBD2; j_gene: TRBJ2-7; v_gene: TRBV7-9; CDR3nt: TGTGCCAGCAGCTTAGTTAGCCCTAGCGGTGACTACGAGCAGTACTTC; CDR3aa: CASSLVSPSGDYEQYF
abundance: NA; d_gene: NA; j_gene: TRBJ1-5; v_gene: TRBV30; CDR3nt: TGTGCCTGGAGTAGGGGACTCGCTGGTCAGCCCCAGCATTTT; CDR3aa: CAWSRGLAGQPQHF
abundance: NA; d_gene: TRBD2; j_gene: TRBJ2-1; v_gene: TRBV27; CDR3nt: TGTGCCAGCAGTCGTTTAAATCCGACTAGCGGGAGAGAGGGCTACAATGAGCAGTTCTTC; CDR3aa: CASSRLNPTSGREGYNEQFF
abundance: NA; d_gene: NA; j_gene: TRBJ2-1; v_gene: TRBV28; CDR3nt: TGTGCCAGCAGTTTAGGACGACCGGGACAAAGAGAATACAATGAGCAGTTCTTC; CDR3aa: CASSLGRPGQREYNEQFF
abundance: NA; d_gene: NA; j_gene: TRBJ2-7; v_gene: TRBV6-5; CDR3nt: TGTGCCAGCAGGCCTCCCGGGACTGACTCCTACGAGCAGTACTTC; CDR3aa: CASRPPGTDSYEQYF
abundance: NA; d_gene: NA; j_gene: TRBJ2-1; v_gene: TRBV15; CDR3nt: TGTGCCACCAGCAGATCCGGGTCCAACAATGAGCAGTTCTTC; CDR3aa: CATSRSGSNNEQFF
abundance: NA; d_gene: NA; j_gene: TRBJ1-2; v_gene: TRBV7-9; CDR3nt: TGTGCCAGCAGCTTAGGAGGGACATCTAACTATGGCTACACCTTC; CDR3aa: CASSLGGTSNYGYTF
abundance: NA; d_gene: NA; j_gene: TRBJ2-6; v_gene: TRBV21-1; CDR3nt: TGTGCCAGCAGCAAGGATGACAGGGTGTTGGTCTCTGGGGCCAACGTCCTGACTTTC; CDR3aa: CASSKDDRVLVSGANVLTF
abundance: NA; d_gene: TRBD2; j_gene: TRBJ2-1; v_gene: TRBV28; CDR3nt: TGTGCCAGCAGGGACCCTAGCGGGGGGAGGGATGAGCAGTTCTTC; CDR3aa: CASRDPSGGRDEQFF
abundance: NA; d_gene: TRBD2; j_gene: TRBJ2-1; v_gene: TRBV19; CDR3nt: TGTGCCAGTAGTATTAATAGCGGGAGCAACAATGAGCAGTTCTTC; CDR3aa: CASSINSGSNNEQFF
abundance: NA; d_gene: NA; j_gene: TRBJ2-7; v_gene: TRBV20-1; CDR3nt: TGCAGTGCTAAGCGAGAGGACGAGCAGTACTTC; CDR3aa: CSAKREDEQYF
abundance: once; d_gene: TRBD1; j_gene: TRBJ2-2; v_gene: TRBV30; CDR3nt: TGTGCCTGGAGTGTACAGGGGGGCACCGGGGAGCTGTTTTTT; CDR3aa: CAWSVQGGTGELFF